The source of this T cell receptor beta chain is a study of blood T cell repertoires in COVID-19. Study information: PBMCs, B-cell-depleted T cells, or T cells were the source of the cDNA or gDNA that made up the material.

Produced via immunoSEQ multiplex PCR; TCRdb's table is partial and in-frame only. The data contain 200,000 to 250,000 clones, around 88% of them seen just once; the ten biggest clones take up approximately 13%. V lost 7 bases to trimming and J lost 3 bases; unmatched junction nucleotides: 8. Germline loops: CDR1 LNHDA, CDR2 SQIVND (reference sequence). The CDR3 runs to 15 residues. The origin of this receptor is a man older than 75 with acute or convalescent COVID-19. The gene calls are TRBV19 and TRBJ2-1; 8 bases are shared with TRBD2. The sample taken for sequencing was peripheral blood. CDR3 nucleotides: TGTGCCAGTACCCGGGGGGGGACCTTCTACAATGAGCAGTTCTTC. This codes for CASTRGGTFYNEQFF. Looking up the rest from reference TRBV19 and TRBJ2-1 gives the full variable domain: DGGITQSPKYLFRKEGQNVTLSCEQNLNHDAMYWYRQDPGQGLRLIYYSQIVNDFQKGDIAEGYSVSREKKESFPLTVTSAQKNPTAFYLCASTRGGTFYNEQFFGPGTRLTVL.